Below are 29 T cell receptor beta chains sequenced from a single sample in a study of cytomegalovirus exposure and HLA in healthy donors. PCR primers comprised 60 Vbeta and 13 Jbeta primers. The data were produced by immunoSEQ multiplex PCR, yet TCRdb's version contains in-frame clones alone and is incomplete. The sample shows 210,000 or so clones, about 89% of them seen only once. Sample: PBMCs. Source of these receptors: a woman aged 18-29 years in good health and CMV-seronegative.

The V gene is TRBV5-5, the J gene TRBJ2-3, with D possibly matching TRBD2 (6 bases). Germline loops: CDR1 SGHKS, CDR2 YYEKEE (reference sequence). V dropped 7 bases and J dropped 5 bases, with 17 bases sitting between them. This CDR3 spans 14 amino acids. The CDR3 DNA is TGTGCCAGCGTGGACTACCGGGCGGAAGATACGCAGTATTTT. Amino acid sequence: CASVDYRAEDTQYF.

The chain recombines TRBV11-1 with TRBJ2-3; 10 bases are a match to TRBD2. V shed 5 bases and J 4 bases; nucleotides not matched to a gene: 6. The CDR3 sequence is 15 residues long. CDR1 SGHAT and CDR2 FQDESV come from the germline V gene (reference sequence). CDR3 residues: CASSATSGTSDTQYF. CDR3 nucleotides: TGTGCCAGCAGCGCCACTAGCGGGACTTCAGATACGCAGTATTTT.

This chain links TRBV5-1 with TRBJ2-2, with 7 nucleotides matching TRBD2. Germline values: CDR1 SGHRS, CDR2 YFSETQ. The CDR3 has 20 residues. V shed 0 bases, J shed 6 bases, and the junction held 20 bases outside the gene matches. The CDR3 loop reads CASSLVASGRLRKPPGELFF. The CDR3 DNA follows: TGCGCCAGCAGCTTGGTAGCTAGCGGCCGTTTGAGGAAACCCCCCGGGGAGCTGTTTTTT. Complete variable domain (other parts from reference TRBV5-1 and TRBJ2-2): KAGVTQTPRYLIKTRGQQVTLSCSPISGHRSVSWYQQTPGQGLQFLFEYFSETQRNKGNFPGRFSGRQFSNSRSEMNVSTLELGDSALYLCASSLVASGRLRKPPGELFFGEGSRLTVL.

The V call is TRBV5-1, the J call TRBJ2-2, with TRBD2 identical over 11 bases. Germline V gives CDR1 SGHRS, CDR2 YFSETQ. There are 16 residues in the CDR3. V trimming: 9 bases; J trimming: 3 bases; junction bases outside the gene matches: 10. CDR3 in amino acids: CATYFIAGGDTGELFF. The CDR3 DNA reads as TGCGCCACCTACTTCATAGCGGGAGGGGACACCGGGGAGCTGTTTTTT. Using reference TRBV5-1 and TRBJ2-2 for the parts outside the CDR3, the full variable domain is KAGVTQTPRYLIKTRGQQVTLSCSPISGHRSVSWYQQTPGQGLQFLFEYFSETQRNKGNFPGRFSGRQFSNSRSEMNVSTLELGDSALYLCATYFIAGGDTGELFFGEGSRLTVL.

The V gene is TRBV4-3, the J gene TRBJ2-7; D not resolved. Per germline, CDR1 LGHNA and CDR2 YSLEER. The CDR3 contains 13 residues. Trimming removed 0 bases at V and 7 bases at J, with 10 bases between. CDR3 protein: CASSQEPGGEQYF. The CDR3 nucleotides are TGCGCCAGCAGCCAAGAACCGGGTGGGGAGCAGTACTTC.

V and J are TRBV15 and TRBJ2-4, with TRBD2 matching 16 bases. CDR1 is LNHNV and CDR2 is YYDKDF in the germline V gene (reference sequence). The V gene end was trimmed by 3 bases and the J gene end by 5 bases; junction bases not matched to a gene: 7. The CDR3 runs 18 residues. CDR3 DNA sequence: TGTGCCACCAGCAGGGCGCGGGGGACTAGCGGGAGGGAAAACATTCAGTACTTC. It is translated as CATSRARGTSGRENIQYF.

This clone was counted once. The chain employs TRBV6-5 and TRBJ1-5; 7 positions agree with TRBD1. This CDR3 is 15 amino acids long. With 5 bases clipped from V and 5 bases from J, the junction kept 9 bases outside the gene matches. CDR1 and CDR2 from the germline V gene are MNHEY and SVGAGI. Here the CDR3 DNA reads TGTGCCAGCAGTCATGACAGGGCTCTGCATCAGCCCCAGCATTTT. Protein: CASSHDRALHQPQHF.

The V gene is TRBV5-8, the J gene TRBJ2-5, with D possibly TRBD1 on 5 matching bases. The CDR3 runs to 14 residues. Germline CDR1 SGHTS, CDR2 YDEGEE. V was pared by 3 bases and J by 1 base, with 10 bases between. CDR3 protein: CASSSGHSQETQYF. The CDR3 region has the DNA TGTGCCAGCAGCTCCGGACATTCCCAAGAGACCCAGTACTTC.

This clone occurred once. This chain uses TRBV23-1 with TRBJ2-2; weak D call: TRBD1 (6 bases). TRBV23-1 is treated as an ORF (open reading frame) with a function not yet certain. This CDR3 has 15 amino acids. V shed 5 bases and J shed 0 bases, with 10 bases lying between them. CDR3 DNA sequence: TGCGCCAGCAGTGGGAACAGGGCGAACACCGGGGAGCTGTTTTTT. Translation gives CASSGNRANTGELFF.

The rearrangement uses TRBV4-3 and TRBJ2-5; the D is unclear. The CDR3 covers 13 residues. V shed 0 bases and J shed 5 bases, with 7 bases lying between them. Looked up from germline, CDR1 is LGHNA and CDR2 is YSLEER. CDR3 amino acids: CASSQDEAETQYF. DNA for the CDR3: TGCGCCAGCAGCCAAGATGAGGCCGAGACCCAGTACTTC.

This sequence joins TRBV30 and TRBJ2-1, with TRBD2 matching over 7 bases. V lost 6 bases and J lost 4; bases outside the gene matches: 9. Germline V gene lookup returns CDR1 GTSNPN and CDR2 SVGIG (reference sequence). The CDR3 consists of 14 residues. CDR3 loop: CACALADLYNEQFF. DNA of the CDR3: TGTGCCTGTGCTCTAGCGGACCTTTACAATGAGCAGTTCTTC.

The rearrangement joins TRBV29-1 to TRBJ1-4, with 7 bases that match TRBD1. This CDR3 contains 12 residues. J gave up 8 bases and V 7 bases, and 7 bases lay outside the gene matches. CDR1 SQVTM and CDR2 ANQGSEA come from the germline V gene. DNA of the CDR3: TGCAGCGGCTCCAGGGGGGACGAAAAACTGTTTTTT. It is translated as CSGSRGDEKLFF.

This sequence joins TRBV5-1 and TRBJ1-1; D may be TRBD1 (5 bases). The CDR3 consists of 16 residues. The V gene lost 0 bases and the J gene lost 0 bases, with 12 bases spanning the gap. Germline CDR1 SGHRS, CDR2 YFSETQ. The CDR3 DNA reads as TGCGCCAGCAGCTTGGTACTCGGGGGGGTGAACACTGAAGCTTTCTTT. Translation gives CASSLVLGGVNTEAFF.

The V call is TRBV5-1, the J call TRBJ2-1; 13 nucleotides match TRBD2. J gave up 10 bases and V 4 bases, and 14 bases lay outside the gene matches. The CDR3 contains 17 residues. Germline values: CDR1 SGHRS, CDR2 YFSETQ. The CDR3, as DNA: TGCGCCAGCAGCGTATTACCGACTAGCGGGAGGATTGGGGAGCAGTTCTTC. Its translation is CASSVLPTSGRIGEQFF.

This clone was seen only once. The rearrangement joins TRBV19 to TRBJ1-5; 8 nucleotides align to TRBD1. Germline V gives CDR1 LNHDA, CDR2 SQIVND (reference sequence). The V gene end was trimmed by 9 bases and the J gene end by 0 bases; junction bases not matched to a gene: 7. The CDR3 length is 15 residues. The CDR3 nucleotides read TGTGCCAGCGGGCTGACAGGGGATAGCAATCAGCCCCAGCATTTT. It encodes CASGLTGDSNQPQHF. The whole variable domain, remainder taken from reference TRBV19 and TRBJ1-5, is DGGITQSPKYLFRKEGQNVTLSCEQNLNHDAMYWYRQDPGQGLRLIYYSQIVNDFQKGDIAEGYSVSREKKESFPLTVTSAQKNPTAFYLCASGLTGDSNQPQHFGDGTRLSIL.

This sequence joins TRBV4-3 and TRBJ2-6; D is possibly TRBD2 (6 bases). The germline V and J ends were trimmed by 3 bases and 3 bases, with 15 bases remaining between them. The CDR3 consists of 17 residues. CDR1 is LGHNA and CDR2 is YSLEER in the germline V gene. As DNA, the CDR3 is TGCGCCAGCAGCCACCTGGGGGGAGTAGGTGGGGCCAACGTCCTGACTTTC. Protein: CASSHLGGVGGANVLTF.

The chain joins TRBV30 to TRBJ2-7, with 12 bases that match TRBD2. The ends lost 3 bases at V and 1 base at J; junction bases unmatched: 4. Per germline, CDR1 GTSNPN and CDR2 SVGIG (reference sequence). This CDR3 spans 15 amino acids. This chain's CDR3 is CAWSAGLAGSYEQYF. The CDR3 DNA reads TGTGCCTGGAGCGCGGGACTAGCGGGTTCCTACGAGCAGTACTTC.

In its sample, this clone was seen once. J is TRBJ1-4 and V is TRBV19, with a possible D match to TRBD1 (6 bases). Germline V gene sequence: CDR1 LNHDA, CDR2 SQIVND (reference sequence). The CDR3 contains 17 residues. V was shortened by 5 bases and J by 3 bases, with 19 bases between the two germline ends. CDR3 residues: CASSQLGTRVSNEKLFF. The DNA of the CDR3 is TGTGCCAGTAGTCAACTAGGGACACGAGTGTCTAATGAAAAACTGTTTTTT.

The chain combines TRBV4-1 with TRBJ2-5, with unresolved D. This CDR3 region has 13 residues. The V gene's germline CDR1 is MGHRA and CDR2 YSYEKL. Deletions cut 1 base from V and 5 bases from J, with 8 bases between. Written as DNA, the CDR3 is TGCGCCAGCAGCCAAGTCTGGCGGGAGACCCAGTACTTC. It encodes CASSQVWRETQYF.

This clone was counted once. The V and J genes are TRBV5-1 and TRBJ1-2; 7 nucleotides match TRBD1. V was clipped by 9 bases and J by 5 bases; unmatched bases: 16. The CDR3 extends over 15 amino acids. The V gene's germline CDR1 is SGHRS and CDR2 YFSETQ. CDR3 DNA: TGCGCCACCAGGGTACGACAGGGAAAGGGATATGGCTACACCTTC. It translates to CATRVRQGKGYGYTF.

The V and J genes are TRBV4-2 and TRBJ2-3; TRBD2 matches at 8 bases. Germline values: CDR1 LGHNA, CDR2 YNFKEQ. The junction had 3 bases not matched to a gene; V was cut back by 3 bases and J by 4 bases. This CDR3 contains 14 residues. The chain's CDR3 is CASSQGLVPDTQYF. CDR3 nucleotides: TGTGCCAGCAGCCAGGGACTAGTCCCAGATACGCAGTATTTT.

The chain recombines TRBV19 with TRBJ1-1; perhaps TRBD1 as D (5 bases). This CDR3 spans 16 amino acids. V gave up 7 bases and J gave up 0 bases, with 18 bases separating them. Germline V gene data show CDR1 as LNHDA and CDR2 as SQIVND (reference sequence). As DNA, the CDR3 is TGTGCCAGTACCCCCCTCAAAGGGGAACTGAACACTGAAGCTTTCTTT. Translated, it gives CASTPLKGELNTEAFF.

The chain uses TRBV2 and TRBJ2-3, with D possibly TRBD2 on 6 matching bases. Germline values: CDR1 SNHLY, CDR2 FYNNEI. V was shortened by 4 bases and J by 1 base, with 12 bases between the two germline ends. The CDR3 is 15 amino acids. The CDR3 sequence: CASSGHGTRTDTQYF. In nucleotides, the CDR3 is TGTGCCAGCAGTGGCCACGGGACTCGCACAGATACGCAGTATTTT.

The chain employs TRBV27 and TRBJ2-1, with D unresolved. CDR3 size: 13 residues. V was shortened by 3 bases and J by 6 bases, with 9 bases between the two germline ends. Germline loops: CDR1 MNHEY, CDR2 SMNVEV (reference sequence). CDR3 protein: CASSLTLSNEQFF. DNA of the CDR3: TGTGCCAGCAGTTTGACACTTAGCAATGAGCAGTTCTTC.

The chain uses TRBV19 and TRBJ1-2, with 8 positions matching TRBD1. CDR3 length: 13 residues. Trimming took 6 bases from V and 4 from J; bases not matched to a gene: 4. Germline V gives CDR1 LNHDA, CDR2 SQIVND (reference sequence). For the CDR3, the DNA is TGTGCCAGTAGCCCGGGACAGGTCTATGGCTACACCTTC. The encoded protein is CASSPGQVYGYTF.

The CDR3: CASSEAALELGELFF. The CDR3 DNA reads TGTGCCAGCAGTGAAGCGGCACTAGAGCTCGGGGAGCTGTTTTTT. The V and J genes are TRBV2 and TRBJ2-2, with a weak D call TRBD2 (5 bases). CDR1 and CDR2 (germline): SNHLY, FYNNEI. V lost 0 bases and J lost 7, with 12 bases in between. The CDR3 is 15 amino acids. Variable domain in full (rest from reference TRBV2 and TRBJ2-2): EPEVTQTPSHQVTQMGQEVILRCVPISNHLYFYWYRQILGQKVEFLVSFYNNEISEKSEIFDDQFSVERPDGSNFTLKIRSTKLEDSAMYFCASSEAALELGELFFGEGSRLTVL.

This clone has more than one count but fewer than ten. The chain combines TRBV7-9 with TRBJ2-1, with a possible D match to TRBD1 (5 bases). The CDR3 consists of 14 residues. Germline CDR1 is SEHNR and CDR2 is FQNEAQ (reference sequence). V was clipped by 5 bases and J by 12 bases, with 20 bases between them. The CDR3 DNA reads as TGTGCCAGCAGCCGTGATGGGGCAGGGAAAGCGCAGTTCTTC. Protein sequence: CASSRDGAGKAQFF.

The rearrangement uses TRBV5-1 and TRBJ2-5; 10 bases fit TRBD2. The CDR3 totals 15 residues. Germline V gives CDR1 SGHRS, CDR2 YFSETQ. Unmatched junction bases numbered 6, after V lost 2 bases and J lost 5 bases. In nucleotides, the CDR3 is TGCGCCAGCAGCTTTGAAGCGGGGGGGCTTGAGACCCAGTACTTC. Translation: CASSFEAGGLETQYF.

V is TRBV20-1 and J is TRBJ2-7; D remains unclear. V was trimmed by 2 bases and J by 7 bases, leaving 9 bases between them. The CDR3 totals 11 residues. Looked up from germline, CDR1 is DFQATT and CDR2 is SNEGSKA (reference sequence). CDR3 amino acids: CSARSPQEQYF. The CDR3 nucleotides are TGCAGTGCTAGATCCCCCCAAGAGCAGTACTTC.